At least ten counts were recorded for the clone carrying this T cell receptor beta chain. TCRdb analysed the 5' RACE reads with MiXCR anew, one entry per CDR3 protein. This table has under 40,000 distinct CDR3 sequences, less than 5.5% appearing once. The source of the sample is a study of spatial heterogeneity in lung cancer. The time point was: sample taken at primary tumor resection. The sequenced material consisted of unsorted whole RNA from tumor, nontumor lung or frozen PBMC. This CDR3 region has 15 residues. V shed 4 bases and J 8 bases; nucleotides not matched to a gene: 7. The V gene's germline CDR1 is MNHEY and CDR2 SVGAGI.

This specimen was PBMCs, taken at surgery. The TCR originated in a female donor with early-stage non-small cell lung cancer. The gene calls are TRBV6-5 and TRBJ2-1; 11 bases match TRBD2. The CDR3 sequence is CASSSSGGMWDEQFF. In DNA, the CDR3 is TGTGCCAGCAGTTCTAGCGGGGGGATGTGGGATGAGCAGTTCTTC.